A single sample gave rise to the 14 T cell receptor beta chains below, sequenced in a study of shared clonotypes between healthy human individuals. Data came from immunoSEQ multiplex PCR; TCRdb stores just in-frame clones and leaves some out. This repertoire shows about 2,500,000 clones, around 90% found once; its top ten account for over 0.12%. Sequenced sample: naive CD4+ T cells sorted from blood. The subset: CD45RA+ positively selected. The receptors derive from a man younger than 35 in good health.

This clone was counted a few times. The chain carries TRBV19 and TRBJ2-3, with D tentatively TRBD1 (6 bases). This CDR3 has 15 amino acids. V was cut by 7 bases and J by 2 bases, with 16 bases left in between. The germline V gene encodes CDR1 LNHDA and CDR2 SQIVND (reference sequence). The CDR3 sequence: CASNLGARHTDTQYF. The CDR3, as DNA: TGTGCCAGTAACCTGGGGGCCCGGCACACAGATACGCAGTATTTT.

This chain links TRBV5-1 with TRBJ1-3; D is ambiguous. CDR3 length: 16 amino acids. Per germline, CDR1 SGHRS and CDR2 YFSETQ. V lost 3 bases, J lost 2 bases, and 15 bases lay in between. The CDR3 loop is CASSSVSDFPGNTIYF. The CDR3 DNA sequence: TGCGCCAGCAGCTCGGTTTCGGACTTCCCTGGAAACACCATATATTTT. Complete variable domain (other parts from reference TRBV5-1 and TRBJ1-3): KAGVTQTPRYLIKTRGQQVTLSCSPISGHRSVSWYQQTPGQGLQFLFEYFSETQRNKGNFPGRFSGRQFSNSRSEMNVSTLELGDSALYLCASSSVSDFPGNTIYFGEGSWLTVV.

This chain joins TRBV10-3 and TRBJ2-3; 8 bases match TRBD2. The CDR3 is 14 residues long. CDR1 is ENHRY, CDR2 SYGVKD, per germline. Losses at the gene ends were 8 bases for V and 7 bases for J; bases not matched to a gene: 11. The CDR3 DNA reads TGTGCCATCGCTCAGGGACTAGGAGGAAATACGCAGTATTTT. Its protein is CAIAQGLGGNTQYF.

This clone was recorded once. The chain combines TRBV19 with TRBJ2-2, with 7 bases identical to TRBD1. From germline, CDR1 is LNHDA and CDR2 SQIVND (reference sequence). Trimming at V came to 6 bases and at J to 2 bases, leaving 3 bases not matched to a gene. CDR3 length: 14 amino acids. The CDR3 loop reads CASRGQSNTGELFF. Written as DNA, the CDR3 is TGTGCCAGTAGGGGACAGTCTAACACCGGGGAGCTGTTTTTT.

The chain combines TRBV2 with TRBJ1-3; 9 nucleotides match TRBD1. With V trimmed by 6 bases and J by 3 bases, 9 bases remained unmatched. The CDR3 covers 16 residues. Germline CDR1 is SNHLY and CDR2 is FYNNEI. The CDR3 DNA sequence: TGTGCCAGCAGGATCACAGGGGGCGAGTATGGAAACACCATATATTTT. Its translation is CASRITGGEYGNTIYF.

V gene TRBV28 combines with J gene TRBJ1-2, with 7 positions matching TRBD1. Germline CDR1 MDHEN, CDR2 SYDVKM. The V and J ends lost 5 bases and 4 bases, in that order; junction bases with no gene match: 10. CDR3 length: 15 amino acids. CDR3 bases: TGTGCCAGCAGTCCCCAGGGGGTCCGCGCCTATGGCTACACCTTC. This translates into CASSPQGVRAYGYTF.

The CDR3 sequence: CASNHLNGGNTIYF. The CDR3 DNA reads as TGTGCCAGCAACCACTTGAACGGTGGAAACACCATATATTTT. The genes are TRBV6-1 and TRBJ1-3; D is unclear. The length of the CDR3 is 14 residues. V shed 7 bases and J shed 3 bases, with 13 bases lying between them. CDR1 and CDR2 (germline): MNHNS, SASEGT.

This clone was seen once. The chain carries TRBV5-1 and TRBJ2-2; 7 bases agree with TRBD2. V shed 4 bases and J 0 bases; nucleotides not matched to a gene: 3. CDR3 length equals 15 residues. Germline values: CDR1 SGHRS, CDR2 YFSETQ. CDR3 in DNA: TGCGCCAGCAGCCGAAGCGGGACGAACACCGGGGAGCTGTTTTTT. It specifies CASSRSGTNTGELFF.

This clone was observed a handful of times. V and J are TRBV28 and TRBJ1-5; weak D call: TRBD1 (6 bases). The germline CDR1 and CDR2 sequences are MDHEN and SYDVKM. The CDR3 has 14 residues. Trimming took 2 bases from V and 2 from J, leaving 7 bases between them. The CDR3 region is CASSLRQGNQPQHF. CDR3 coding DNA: TGTGCCAGCAGTTTACGACAGGGCAATCAGCCCCAGCATTTT.

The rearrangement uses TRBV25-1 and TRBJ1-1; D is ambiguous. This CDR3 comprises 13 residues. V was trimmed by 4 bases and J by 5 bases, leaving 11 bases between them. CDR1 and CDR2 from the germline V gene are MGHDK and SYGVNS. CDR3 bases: TGTGCCAGCAGTGCGGGGAGTAGAACTGAAGCTTTCTTT. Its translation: CASSAGSRTEAFF.

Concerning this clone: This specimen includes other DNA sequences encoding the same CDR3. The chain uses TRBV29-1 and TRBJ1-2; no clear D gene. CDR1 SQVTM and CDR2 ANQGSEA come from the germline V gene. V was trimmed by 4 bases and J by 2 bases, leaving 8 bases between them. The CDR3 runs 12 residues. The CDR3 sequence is CSVAGSNYGYTF. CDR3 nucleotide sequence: TGCAGCGTTGCGGGGTCGAACTATGGCTACACCTTC.

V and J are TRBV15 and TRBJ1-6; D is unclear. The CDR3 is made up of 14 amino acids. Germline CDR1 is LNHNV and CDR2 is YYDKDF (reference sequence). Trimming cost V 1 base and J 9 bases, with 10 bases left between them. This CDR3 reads CATSRVEGTSPLHF. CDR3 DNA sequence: TGTGCCACCAGCAGAGTAGAAGGTACTTCACCCCTCCACTTT.

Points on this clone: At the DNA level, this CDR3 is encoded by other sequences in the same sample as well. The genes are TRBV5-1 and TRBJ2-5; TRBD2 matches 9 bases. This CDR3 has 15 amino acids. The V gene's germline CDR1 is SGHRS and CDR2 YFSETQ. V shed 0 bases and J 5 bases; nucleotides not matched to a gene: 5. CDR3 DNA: TGCGCCAGCAGCTTGGTAGCGGGAGCGGGGGAGACCCAGTACTTC. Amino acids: CASSLVAGAGETQYF.

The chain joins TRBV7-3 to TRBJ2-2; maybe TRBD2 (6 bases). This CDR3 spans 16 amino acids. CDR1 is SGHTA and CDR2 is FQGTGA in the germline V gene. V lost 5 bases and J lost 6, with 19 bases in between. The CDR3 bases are TGTGCCAGCAGCCCCGCGGGGTCGGGTTACGCCGGGGAGCTGTTTTTT. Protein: CASSPAGSGYAGELFF.